The 8 T cell receptor beta chains reported below all come from one sample, sequenced in a study of T cell responses to AZD1222 COVID-19 vaccine. Generated by immunoSEQ multiplex PCR, the TCRdb table keeps only in-frame clones and is missing some. The repertoire holds under 300,000 clones, with approximately 95% as singletons. The starting material was peripheral blood, obtained on day 0 of AZD1222 vaccination. These receptors originate from an adult in good health.

The genes are TRBV9 and TRBJ2-1; D is unclear. The germline V gene encodes CDR1 SGDLS and CDR2 YYNGEE. The CDR3 runs to 12 residues. V shed 0 bases and J shed 7 bases, with 5 bases lying between them. The CDR3 loop is CASSVGQNEQFF. The CDR3 bases are TGTGCCAGCAGCGTAGGGCAGAATGAGCAGTTCTTC. The entire variable domain, with the rest obtained from reference TRBV9 and TRBJ2-1, is as follows: DSGVTQTPKHLITATGQRVTLRCSPRSGDLSVYWYQQSLDQGLQFLIQYYNGEERAKGNILERFSAQQFPDLHSELNLSSLELGDSALYFCASSVGQNEQFFGPGTRLTVL.

The V and J genes are TRBV2 and TRBJ1-1; D is unclear. The V and J ends lost 9 bases and 0 bases respectively, with 11 bases between them. This CDR3 has 13 amino acids. CDR1 and CDR2 (germline): SNHLY, FYNNEI. CDR3 sequence (DNA): TGTGCCAGACAGTCAACCATGAACACTGAAGCTTTCTTT. Its translation is CARQSTMNTEAFF.

This CDR3 reads CASSGGGPPYEQYF. The DNA of the CDR3 is TGTGCCAGCAGTGGGGGGGGTCCCCCCTACGAGCAGTACTTC. The V call is TRBV2, the J call TRBJ2-7, with 7 bases aligning to TRBD2. The CDR3 has 14 amino acids. The junction had 5 bases not matched to a gene; V was cut back by 4 bases and J by 2 bases. Looked up from germline, CDR1 is SNHLY and CDR2 is FYNNEI.

J is TRBJ1-2 and V is TRBV29-1, with D tentatively TRBD1 (5 bases). V shed 3 bases and J shed 4 bases, with 12 bases lying between them. CDR3 length: 13 amino acids. Germline CDR1 and CDR2: SQVTM and ANQGSEA. DNA for the CDR3: TGCAGCGTTGATACGAGGGGCGGCTATGGCTACACCTTC. As protein: CSVDTRGGYGYTF.

The table lists this clone with a count of one. V gene TRBV3-1 (or the pseudogene TRBV3-2) combines with J gene TRBJ2-5; perhaps TRBD2 as D (6 bases). V shed 4 bases and J shed 7 bases, with 7 bases lying between them. The CDR3 covers 11 residues. Germline-derived CDR1 and CDR2 are LGHDT and YNNKEL (reference sequence). The CDR3 nucleotides are TGTGCCAGCAGCCGGAGGGGGACCCAGTACTTC. Translation gives CASSRRGTQYF.

V and J are TRBV19 and TRBJ2-7; weak D call: TRBD1 (5 bases). The CDR3 length is 14 residues. Germline assignment: CDR1 LNHDA and CDR2 SQIVND (reference sequence). The V end lost 6 bases, the J end lost 4 bases, and 16 bases lay between the germline ends. The chain's CDR3 is CASRPTDRPYEQYF. DNA of the CDR3: TGTGCCAGTAGGCCGACAGACCGGCCGTACGAGCAGTACTTC.

The chain recombines TRBV28 with TRBJ2-1; D is uncertain. V was trimmed by 3 bases and J by 2 bases, leaving 11 bases between them. The CDR3 runs to 15 residues. CDR1 and CDR2 from the germline V gene are MDHEN and SYDVKM. CDR3 region: CASSFGGLTYNEQFF. For the CDR3, the DNA is TGTGCCAGCAGTTTCGGTGGCCTTACCTACAATGAGCAGTTCTTC.

V and J are TRBV5-5 and TRBJ2-5, with 9 bases matching TRBD2. The CDR3 has 14 residues. Germline trimming cut 0 bases from V and 8 bases from J; bases unmatched to any gene: 5. Per germline, CDR1 SGHKS and CDR2 YYEKEE (reference sequence). The CDR3 DNA reads TGTGCCAGCAGCTTGGATAGCGGGGGCCCTACCCAGTACTTC. Its protein is CASSLDSGGPTQYF.